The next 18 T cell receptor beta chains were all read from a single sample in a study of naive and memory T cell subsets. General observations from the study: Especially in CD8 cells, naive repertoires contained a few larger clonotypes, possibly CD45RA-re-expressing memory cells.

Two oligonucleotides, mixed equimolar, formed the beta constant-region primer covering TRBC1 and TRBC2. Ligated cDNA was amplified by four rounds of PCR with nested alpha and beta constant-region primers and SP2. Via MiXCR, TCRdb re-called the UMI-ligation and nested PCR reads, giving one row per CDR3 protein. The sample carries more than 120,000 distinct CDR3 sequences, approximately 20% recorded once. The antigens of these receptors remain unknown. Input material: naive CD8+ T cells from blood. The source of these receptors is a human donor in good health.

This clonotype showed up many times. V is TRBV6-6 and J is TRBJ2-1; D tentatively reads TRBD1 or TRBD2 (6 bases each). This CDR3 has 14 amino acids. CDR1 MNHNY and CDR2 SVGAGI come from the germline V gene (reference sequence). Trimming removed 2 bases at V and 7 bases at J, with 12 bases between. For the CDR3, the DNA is TGTGCCAGCAGTTACGGCGGGACATTTAATGAGCAGTTCTTC. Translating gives CASSYGGTFNEQFF.

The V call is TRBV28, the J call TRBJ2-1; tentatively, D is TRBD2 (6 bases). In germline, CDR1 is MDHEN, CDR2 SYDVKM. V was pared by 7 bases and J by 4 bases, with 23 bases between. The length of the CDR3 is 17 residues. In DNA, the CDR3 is TGTGCCAGCATTGAGTCAGCCGGGAGCTGGTCTTACAATGAGCAGTTCTTC. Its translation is CASIESAGSWSYNEQFF.

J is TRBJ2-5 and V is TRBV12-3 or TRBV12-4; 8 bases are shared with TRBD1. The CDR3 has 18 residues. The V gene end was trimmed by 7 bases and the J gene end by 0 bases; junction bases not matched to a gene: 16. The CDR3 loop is CASKATGAVWSDQETQYF. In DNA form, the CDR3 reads TGTGCCAGCAAGGCGACAGGGGCGGTTTGGTCAGACCAAGAGACCCAGTACTTC.

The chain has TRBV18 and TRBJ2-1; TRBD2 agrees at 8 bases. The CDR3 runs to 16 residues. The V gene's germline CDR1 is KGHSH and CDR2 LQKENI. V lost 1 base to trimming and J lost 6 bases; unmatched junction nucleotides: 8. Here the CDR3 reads CASSPLFREGPNEQFF. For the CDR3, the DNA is TGTGCCAGCTCACCACTTTTTCGGGAGGGCCCCAATGAGCAGTTCTTC.

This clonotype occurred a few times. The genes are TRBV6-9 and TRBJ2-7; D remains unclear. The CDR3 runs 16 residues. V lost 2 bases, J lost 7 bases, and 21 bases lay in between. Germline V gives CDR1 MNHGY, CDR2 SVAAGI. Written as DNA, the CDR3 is TGTGCCAGCAGTTATATGCCGGACGACATTTTCTGGGAGCAGTACTTC. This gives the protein CASSYMPDDIFWEQYF.

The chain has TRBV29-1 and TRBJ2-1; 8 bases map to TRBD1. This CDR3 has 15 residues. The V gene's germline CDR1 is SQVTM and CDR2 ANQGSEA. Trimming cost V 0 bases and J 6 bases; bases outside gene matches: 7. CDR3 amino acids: CSVEDDRGRINEQFF. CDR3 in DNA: TGCAGCGTTGAAGACGACAGGGGTAGGATCAATGAGCAGTTCTTC.

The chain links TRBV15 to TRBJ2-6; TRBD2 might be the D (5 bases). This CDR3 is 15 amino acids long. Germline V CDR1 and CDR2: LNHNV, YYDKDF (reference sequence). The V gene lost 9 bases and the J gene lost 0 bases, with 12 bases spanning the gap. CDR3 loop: CATRAGNSGANVLTF. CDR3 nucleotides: TGTGCCACGCGAGCCGGGAACTCTGGGGCCAACGTCCTGACTTTC. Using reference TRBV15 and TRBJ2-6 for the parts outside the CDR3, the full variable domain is DAMVIQNPRYQVTQFGKPVTLSCSQTLNHNVMYWYQQKSSQAPKLLFHYYDKDFNNEADTPDNFQSRRPNTSFCFLDIRSPGLGDTAMYLCATRAGNSGANVLTFGAGSRLTVL.

The CDR3 nucleotides read TGTGCCAGCAGGACAGGGGGTAGCAATCAGCCCCAGCATTTT. As protein: CASRTGGSNQPQHF. V gene TRBV27 combines with J gene TRBJ1-5; 9 bases are a match to TRBD1. V shed 6 bases, J shed 0 bases, and the junction held 0 bases outside the gene matches. Germline V gene sequence: CDR1 MNHEY, CDR2 SMNVEV (reference sequence). The CDR3 consists of 14 residues.

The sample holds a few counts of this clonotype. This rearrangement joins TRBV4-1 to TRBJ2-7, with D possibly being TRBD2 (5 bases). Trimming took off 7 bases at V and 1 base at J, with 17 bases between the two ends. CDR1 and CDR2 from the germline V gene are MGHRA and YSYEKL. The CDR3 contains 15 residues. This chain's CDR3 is CASTPQGSGSYEQYF. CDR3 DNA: TGCGCCAGCACCCCCCAAGGGAGTGGGTCCTACGAGCAGTACTTC.

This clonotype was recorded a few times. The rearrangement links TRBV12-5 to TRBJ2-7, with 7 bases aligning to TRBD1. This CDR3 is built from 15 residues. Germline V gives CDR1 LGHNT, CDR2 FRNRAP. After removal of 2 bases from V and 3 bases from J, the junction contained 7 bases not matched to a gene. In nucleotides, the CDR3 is TGTGCTAGTGGTTTGTCGGTTGGGGACAGCTACGAGCAGTACTTC. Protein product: CASGLSVGDSYEQYF. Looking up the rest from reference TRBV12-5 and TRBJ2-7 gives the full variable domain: DARVTQTPRHKVTEMGQEVTMRCQPILGHNTVFWYRQTMMQGLELLAYFRNRAPLDDSGMPKDRFSAEMPDATLATLKIQPSEPRDSAVYFCASGLSVGDSYEQYFGPGTRLTVT.

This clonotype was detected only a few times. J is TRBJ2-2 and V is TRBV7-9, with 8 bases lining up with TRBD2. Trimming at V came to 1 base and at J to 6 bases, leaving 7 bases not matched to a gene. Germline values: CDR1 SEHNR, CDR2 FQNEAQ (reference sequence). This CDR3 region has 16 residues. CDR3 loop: CASSLGTAGVSGELFF. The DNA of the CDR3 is TGTGCCAGCAGCTTAGGTACAGCGGGAGTTTCCGGGGAGCTGTTTTTT.

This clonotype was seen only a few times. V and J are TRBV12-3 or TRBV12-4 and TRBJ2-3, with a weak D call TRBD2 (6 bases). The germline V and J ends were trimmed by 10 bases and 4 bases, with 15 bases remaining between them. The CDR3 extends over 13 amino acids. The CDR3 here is CATGQASADTQYF. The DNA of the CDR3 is TGTGCCACAGGTCAGGCTAGCGCAGATACGCAGTATTTT.

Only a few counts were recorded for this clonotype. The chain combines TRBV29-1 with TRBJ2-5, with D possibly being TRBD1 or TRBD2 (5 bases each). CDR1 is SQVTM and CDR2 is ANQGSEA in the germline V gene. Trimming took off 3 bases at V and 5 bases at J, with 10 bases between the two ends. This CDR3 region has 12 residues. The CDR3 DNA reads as TGCAGCGTTGATGACAGAGGGGAGACCCAGTACTTC. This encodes CSVDDRGETQYF.

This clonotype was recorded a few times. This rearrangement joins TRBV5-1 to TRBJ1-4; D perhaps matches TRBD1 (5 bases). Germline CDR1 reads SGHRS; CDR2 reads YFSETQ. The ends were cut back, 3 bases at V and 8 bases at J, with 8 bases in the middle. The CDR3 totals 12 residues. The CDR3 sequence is CASSWDGEKLFF. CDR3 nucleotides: TGCGCCAGCAGCTGGGACGGGGAAAAACTGTTTTTT.

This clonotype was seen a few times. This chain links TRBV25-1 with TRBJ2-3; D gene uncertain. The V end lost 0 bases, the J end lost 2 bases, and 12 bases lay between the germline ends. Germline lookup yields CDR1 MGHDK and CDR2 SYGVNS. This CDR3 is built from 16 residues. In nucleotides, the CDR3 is TGTGCCAGCAGTGAATATAAATCGGCCCTCACAGATACGCAGTATTTT. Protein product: CASSEYKSALTDTQYF.

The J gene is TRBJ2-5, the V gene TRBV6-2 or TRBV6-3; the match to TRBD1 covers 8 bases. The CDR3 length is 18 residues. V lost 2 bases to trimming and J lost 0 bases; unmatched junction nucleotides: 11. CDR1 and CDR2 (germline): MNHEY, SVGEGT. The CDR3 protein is CASSYRLDRDPHQETQYF. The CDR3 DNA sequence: TGTGCCAGCAGTTACCGCTTGGACAGGGATCCCCACCAAGAGACCCAGTACTTC.

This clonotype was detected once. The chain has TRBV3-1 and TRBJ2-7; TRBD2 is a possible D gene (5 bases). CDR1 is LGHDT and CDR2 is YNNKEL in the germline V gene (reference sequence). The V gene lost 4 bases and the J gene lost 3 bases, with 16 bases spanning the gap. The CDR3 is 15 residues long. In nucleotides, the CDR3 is TGTGCCAGCAGCCCTGGCCCAGGAGGTGGCTACGAGCAGTACTTC. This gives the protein CASSPGPGGGYEQYF.

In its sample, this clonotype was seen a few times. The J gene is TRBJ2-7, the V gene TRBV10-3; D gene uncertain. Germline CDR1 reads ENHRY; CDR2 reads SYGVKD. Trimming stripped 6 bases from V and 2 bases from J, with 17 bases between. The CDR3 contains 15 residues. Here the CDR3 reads CAISATGPEPYEQYF. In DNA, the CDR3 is TGTGCCATCAGCGCTACCGGCCCCGAACCCTACGAGCAGTACTTC.